This T cell receptor (beta chain) was retrieved from a study of blood T cell repertoires in COVID-19. At the level of the study: Researchers got acute and convalescent COVID-19 samples from the United States, Italy and Spain. In each case, the material was cDNA or gDNA derived from T cells, B-cell-depleted T cells, or PBMCs.

Source study methods: The assay estimated nucleated cells by amplifying reference gene primers. The data were produced by immunoSEQ multiplex PCR, yet TCRdb's version contains in-frame clones alone and is incomplete. V and J calls plus clone size are reproduced from that table; the DNA served to infer D and trimming. The sample carries about 210,000 clones, about 80% recorded once. Sequencing was performed on peripheral blood. The sequence was collected from a man aged 55 to 70 with acute or convalescent COVID-19.

CDR3 in DNA: TGCGCCAGCAGCTCGGTTCTGACAGGGCAAGAGACCCAGTACTTC. Translation gives CASSSVLTGQETQYF. The chain is built from TRBV5-1 and TRBJ2-5; TRBD1 aligns across 7 bases. The CDR3 extends over 15 amino acids. Losses at the gene ends were 3 bases for V and 2 bases for J; bases not matched to a gene: 7. The germline V gene has CDR1 SGHRS and CDR2 YFSETQ.